Below, one T cell receptor beta chain is given with its context. The antigen is not known. With 4 bases clipped from V and 7 bases from J, the junction kept 12 bases outside the gene matches. Germline CDR1 is DFQATT and CDR2 is SNEGSKA (reference sequence). This CDR3 spans 14 amino acids. Quantitative 5'-RACE with molecular barcodes generated TCR beta libraries. TCRdb re-called the 5' RACE reads through MiXCR, storing one row per CDR3 protein. The data hold hundreds of thousands of distinct CDR3 sequences, with 25% to 30% observed a single time. This record belongs to a study of CD8 T cells in ankylosing spondylitis. Points from the study as a whole: Reportedly, significant enrichment of disease-linked clones occurred in matched ankylosing spondylitis synovial fluid. Earlier authors reported some of these motif variants in reactive arthritis synovial fluid and blood. There was a TCR beta motif, made of several highly homologous variants, that appeared characteristic of ankylosing spondylitis blood.

The sample was blood, either unsorted or a sorted T cell fraction (not recorded which). This receptor was taken from a male donor with ankylosing spondylitis or in good health (not recorded which). The V and J genes are TRBV20-1 and TRBJ2-7; TRBD2 matches at 8 bases. In DNA, the CDR3 is TGCAGTGCTACCTACTTAGCGGGATATTCTGAGCAGTACTTC. Its protein product is CSATYLAGYSEQYF.